This TCR beta chain is from a study of Graves' ophthalmopathy and Graves' hyperthyroidism (dated by TCRdb to the late 2010s). In terms of the full investigation: Peripheral blood samples were taken at the time of initial diagnosis, before any treatment was given. Following sample collection, hyperthyroidism patients were given methimazole at a starting dose of 30 mg daily, and ophthalmopathy patients were given high-dose intravenous methylprednisolone. The 95 to 100 discovery patients were randomly divided into training and test sets at a 7:3 ratio. In total, 135 blood samples were TCR-sequenced: 40 to 45 ophthalmopathy, about 75 hyperthyroidism and roughly 17 hyperthyroidism-to-ophthalmopathy patients. TCR beta repertoire signatures were used to distinguish Graves' ophthalmopathy from Graves' hyperthyroidism and to predict progression to ophthalmopathy. The independent validation cohort included about 19 hyperthyroidism patients plus 17 patients who later progressed from hyperthyroidism to ophthalmopathy. To explore V-J signatures that distinguish ophthalmopathy from hyperthyroidism, a discovery set of about a hundred patients was enrolled, made up of 40 to 45 with ophthalmopathy and 55 to 65 with stable hyperthyroidism. In six hyperthyroidism patients, the T-cell repertoire of thyroid tissue was compared with the T-cell repertoire of blood. Beyond this particular receptor, the publication reports: The 13-signature model separated ophthalmopathy from stable hyperthyroidism with roughly 90% sensitivity and about 81% specificity in cross-validation, and 80%/75% in the test set. Sample size was not predetermined statistically, and investigators were not blinded to group allocation. Most expanded thyroid clonotypes with a frequency above 0.001 also appeared in blood, which suggests that blood repertoires may reflect the immune response in the thyroid. In validation, the model predicted ophthalmopathy progression with 55% to 71% sensitivity and approximately 78% specificity; roughly 12 predicted patients were CT-confirmed with GO in a median of roughly 6.8 months.

The germline V gene gives CDR1 as MNHNS and CDR2 as SASEGT. Between the V and J ends, shortened by 3 bases and 2 bases respectively, the junction contains 14 bases. There are 16 amino acids in the CDR3, from cysteine to phenylalanine inclusive. Only CDR3 DNA is held: 48 bases, read in frame from base 1. This clonotype occurred many times. Its antigen is unknown. One base away there is no much larger clone; base qualities are not given. For repertoire sequencing, TCR beta CDR3 regions were amplified from RNA transcripts. The first round was an RT-PCR using HTBI primers with the Qiagen OneStep RT-PCR kit, and this first round was followed by a second-round multiplex PCR, then size selection and purification. Sequencing of the libraries was carried out on an Illumina HiSeq2000 in paired-end mode with 100 bp reads. The original methods were these. SOAPnuke was used to process the reads, removing any read that contained adapters or uncalled bases, had a mean Phred below 15, or lacked an exact match to the constant primer or identifier. COPE v1.2.5 was used to merge high-quality paired reads. Each unique nucleotide sequence was treated as a clonotype, and MiTCR v1.1 was used to align the clonotypes to the IMGT TRB V, D and J references. The analysis was limited to V-J combinations with a frequency above 0.0001, which together covered just over 98% of the repertoires. For each V-J combination, a TCR clonal expansion and chaos score was defined as F50 clonal expansion divided by the chaos observed in the TCRdist matrix. Welch's t-statistics and random forest were used to narrow the features down to approximately 13 V-J combinations, which were then fed into a naive Bayes classifier. The similarity between thyroid and blood repertoires was quantified using the Morisita-Horn index. In-frame beta chains were kept once TCRdb had trimmed the public reads at Q25 with fastp and called clones with MiXCR. Identical CDR3 proteins give one entry, which carries the most common genes and DNA. What appears here as the V and J calls and clone size reflects TCRdb's work, not the paper's. This sample is represented by about 620,000 distinct CDR3 sequences; 22% of them were singletons. The ten largest make up roughly 7.4% of the sample.

Hyperthyroidism was defined as stable when no progression to ophthalmopathy occurred within 18 months of follow-up. Hyperthyroidism patients were newly diagnosed, with disease duration under 2 months, and aged 18 to 65 years. Patients with other autoimmune diseases, uncontrolled infections, pregnancy or lactation were excluded from the study. Diagnosis was based on clinical symptoms, serum thyroxine, TRAb, thyroid ultrasound and orbital computed tomography. Ficoll-Paque density gradient centrifugation was used to isolate PBMCs from approximately 10 ml of fresh peripheral blood. Trizol reagent was used to extract the total RNA, and its quality was then checked on an Agilent 2100 Bioanalyzer.

The receptor was derived from a woman under 30 with stable Graves' hyperthyroidism. Some clones in this sample may be carry-over from other donors' samples. Donor details come from another sample of the same person, matched by shared clones. The material sequenced was peripheral blood. In this chain, TRBV6-1 is recombined with TRBJ1-5; 6 matching bases give a weak D call of TRBD1. CDR3 sequence: CASSEAGVWGNQPQHF. The nucleotides read TGTGCCAGCAGTGAGGCAGGGGTGTGGGGCAATCAGCCCCAGCATTTT.